A selection of T cell receptor beta chains follows, all from one sample in a study of radiotherapy plus CTLA-4 blockade in lung cancer. Only in-frame clones appear in the TCRdb table, and some are missing; sequencing was by immunoSEQ multiplex PCR. This sample has about 68,000 clones, with about 80% found just once. The sequencing here drew on peripheral blood, taken from a patient treated with radiotherapy plus ipilimumab. The source of these receptors is a human donor with non-small cell lung cancer who had a complete response to radiotherapy plus ipilimumab. Each CDR3 is given with its conserved first and last residue. A D gene is named only where the DNA matches it firmly. Rows may omit the clone size; those that give it use once, few, many or a size class.

v_call: TRBV19; j_call: TRBJ1-5; d_call: TRBD1; clone_size: -; cdr3_nt: TGTGCCAGTAGTAGCGGGACAGAGACTCAGCCCCAGCATTTT; cdr3_aa: CASSSGTETQPQHF
v_call: TRBV27; j_call: TRBJ2-2; d_call: -; clone_size: few; cdr3_nt: TGTGCCAGCAGAGGTGGGGGGATCAACACCGGGGAGCTGTTTTTT; cdr3_aa: CASRGGGINTGELFF
v_call: TRBV4-3; j_call: TRBJ2-5; d_call: -; clone_size: -; cdr3_nt: TGCGCCAGCAGCCAAGACAGAGCGGAGACCCAGTACTTC; cdr3_aa: CASSQDRAETQYF
v_call: TRBV20-1; j_call: TRBJ2-7; d_call: -; clone_size: -; cdr3_nt: TGCAGTGCTAGAGAGGGGGACGTTGGGGGATTC; cdr3_aa: CSAREGDVGGF
v_call: TRBV29-1; j_call: TRBJ2-1; d_call: TRBD1; clone_size: -; cdr3_nt: TGCAGCGCCGAGGACAGGGGGCATGCAGCGGGAGGTGTTGAATACAATGAGCAGTTCTTC; cdr3_aa: CSAEDRGHAAGGVEYNEQFF
v_call: TRBV5-4; j_call: TRBJ2-5; d_call: -; clone_size: once; cdr3_nt: TGTGCCAGCAGCCCCAGGAAGGAGACTCAAGAGACCCAGTACTTC; cdr3_aa: CASSPRKETQETQYF
v_call: TRBV2; j_call: TRBJ2-3; d_call: -; clone_size: -; cdr3_nt: TGTGCCAGCAGTGATGGCTGGAGCACAGATACGCAGTATTTT; cdr3_aa: CASSDGWSTDTQYF
v_call: TRBV7-2; j_call: TRBJ1-1; d_call: -; clone_size: -; cdr3_nt: TGTGCCAGCAGCTTATGGGCAGGGGTAAAGACTGAAGCTTTCTTT; cdr3_aa: CASSLWAGVKTEAFF
v_call: TRBV18; j_call: TRBJ2-6; d_call: TRBD1; clone_size: -; cdr3_nt: TGTGCCAGCTCACCCCGGACAGGAGCAAATTTGGGCTCTGGGGCCAACGTCCTGACTTTC; cdr3_aa: CASSPRTGANLGSGANVLTF
v_call: TRBV4-3; j_call: TRBJ2-1; d_call: TRBD2; clone_size: -; cdr3_nt: TGCGCCAGCAGCCAAGACGCTAGCGGGAGTTTAAACAATGAGCAGTTCTTC; cdr3_aa: CASSQDASGSLNNEQFF
v_call: TRBV19; j_call: TRBJ1-2; d_call: -; clone_size: -; cdr3_nt: TGTGCCAGTAACCCCCGAGGGCCTTCTAACTATGGCTACACCTTC; cdr3_aa: CASNPRGPSNYGYTF
v_call: TRBV27; j_call: TRBJ2-2; d_call: -; clone_size: -; cdr3_nt: TGTGCCAGCAGTTTGCTGAGGGGCGGGGAGCTGTTTTTT; cdr3_aa: CASSLLRGGELFF
v_call: TRBV6-5; j_call: TRBJ1-3; d_call: -; clone_size: -; cdr3_nt: TGTGCCAGCAGTACTCGCCGACTTTCTGGAAACACCATATATTTT; cdr3_aa: CASSTRRLSGNTIYF
v_call: TRBV7-9; j_call: TRBJ2-7; d_call: -; clone_size: -; cdr3_nt: TGTGCCAGCAGCTTTGATGCTACTTATCCCTACGAGCAGTACTTC; cdr3_aa: CASSFDATYPYEQYF
v_call: TRBV5-1; j_call: TRBJ2-3; d_call: -; clone_size: -; cdr3_nt: TGCGCCAGCAGCCCGGCTAAAGGGGTCACAGATACGCAGTATTTT; cdr3_aa: CASSPAKGVTDTQYF
v_call: TRBV6-5; j_call: TRBJ1-1; d_call: TRBD1; clone_size: -; cdr3_nt: TGTGCCAGCAGTTACCTGGGACAGGGAGTAACTGAAGCTTTCTTT; cdr3_aa: CASSYLGQGVTEAFF
v_call: TRBV4-3; j_call: TRBJ2-1; d_call: -; clone_size: -; cdr3_nt: TGCGCCAGCAGCCAAGAAGTCAGGAGGGTTGAGCAGTTCTTC; cdr3_aa: CASSQEVRRVEQFF
v_call: TRBV6-1; j_call: TRBJ1-6; d_call: -; clone_size: -; cdr3_nt: TGTGCCACCCAGGTCCCCCTAGGGAATTCACCCCTCCACTTT; cdr3_aa: CATQVPLGNSPLHF
v_call: TRBV10-1; j_call: TRBJ2-1; d_call: -; clone_size: -; cdr3_nt: TGCGCCAGCAGTGACAGGATCAGCTCCTACAATGAGCAGTTCTTC; cdr3_aa: CASSDRISSYNEQFF
v_call: TRBV7-9; j_call: TRBJ1-1; d_call: -; clone_size: -; cdr3_nt: TGTGCCAGCAGCCCGCAAGCGGGGCTCACTGAAGCTTTCTTT; cdr3_aa: CASSPQAGLTEAFF
v_call: TRBV4-1; j_call: TRBJ1-2; d_call: -; clone_size: -; cdr3_nt: TGCGCCAGCAGCCAAGGGGATTCTAACTATGGCTACACCTTC; cdr3_aa: CASSQGDSNYGYTF
v_call: TRBV6-5; j_call: TRBJ1-4; d_call: -; clone_size: -; cdr3_nt: TGTGCCAGCAGTTCCTCCCGCCAGCGTAATGAAAAACTGTTTTTT; cdr3_aa: CASSSSRQRNEKLFF
v_call: TRBV27; j_call: TRBJ2-1; d_call: -; clone_size: -; cdr3_nt: TGTGCCAGCACTCACGCGGGTAGAGGTGGGGCCTACAATGAGCAGTTCTTC; cdr3_aa: CASTHAGRGGAYNEQFF
v_call: TRBV18; j_call: TRBJ2-5; d_call: TRBD1; clone_size: -; cdr3_nt: TGTGCCAGCTCATTATACCGGGACAGGGAAGAGACCCAGTACTTC; cdr3_aa: CASSLYRDREETQYF
v_call: TRBV10-3; j_call: TRBJ1-1; d_call: -; clone_size: -; cdr3_nt: TGTGCCATCAGGACAGGCACTGAAGCTTTCTTT; cdr3_aa: CAIRTGTEAFF
v_call: TRBV30; j_call: TRBJ1-1; d_call: -; clone_size: -; cdr3_nt: TGTGCCTGGAGCTACACAAGGAACACTGAAGCTTTCTTT; cdr3_aa: CAWSYTRNTEAFF